This is a list of T cell receptor beta chains from one sample in a study of blood T cell repertoires in COVID-19. Assay: immunoSEQ multiplex PCR; the TCRdb copy retains only in-frame clones and omits some. The sample lists 55,000 to 75,000 clones, approximately 78% occurring once. Material: peripheral blood. The receptors derive from a human donor in a cohort sampled during active COVID-19. CDR3s include the opening cysteine and the closing phenylalanine or tryptophan. The D gene is left open where the match is weak. Clone size is stated in some rows and not others, as once, few, many or a class when expanded.

.	TRBV7-6	TRBJ2-1	TRBD2	CASSPLAGRTYNEQFF	TGTGCCAGCAGCCCTTTAGCGGGACGGACCTACAATGAGCAGTTCTTC
.	TRBV5-6	TRBJ1-6	.	CASSLGRSGNSPLHF	TGTGCCAGCAGCTTGGGCAGGTCGGGGAATTCACCCCTCCACTTT
.	TRBV29-1	TRBJ2-6	.	CSVEVSEGSGANVLTF	TGCAGCGTTGAAGTTAGCGAAGGGTCTGGGGCCAACGTCCTGACTTTC
.	TRBV27	TRBJ1-4	TRBD1	CASSGQGQGKVKLFF	TGTGCCAGCAGTGGACAGGGACAGGGGAAGGTAAAACTGTTTTTT
.	TRBV3-1/TRBV3-2	TRBJ2-5	.	CASSQDGASLGQYF	TGTGCCAGCAGCCAAGATGGGGCGAGCTTAGGCCAGTACTTC
.	TRBV18	TRBJ1-3	TRBD1	CASSPSTGAGGNTIYF	TGTGCCAGCTCACCGTCCACAGGGGCCGGTGGAAACACCATATATTTT
few	TRBV4-3	TRBJ1-1	.	CASSQAFHQGQGTEAFF	TGCGCCAGCAGCCAAGCCTTTCATCAGGGTCAGGGGACTGAAGCTTTCTTT
.	TRBV27	TRBJ2-1	TRBD2	CASSFSRTSGEQFF	TGTGCCAGCAGTTTCTCACGGACTAGCGGTGAGCAGTTCTTC
.	TRBV4-3	TRBJ2-7	.	CASSHYFGQDYEQYF	TGCGCCAGCAGCCACTATTTCGGACAAGACTACGAGCAGTACTTC
.	TRBV28	TRBJ1-2	.	CASTWGRFNGYTF	TGTGCCAGCACCTGGGGCAGGTTTAATGGCTACACCTTC
.	TRBV1	TRBJ2-1	.	CTSSEGEQFF	TGCACCAGCAGCGAGGGTGAGCAGTTCTTC
.	TRBV5-4	TRBJ2-4	.	CASSPPGAAKNIQYF	TGTGCCAGCAGCCCACCTGGGGCGGCCAAAAACATTCAGTACTTC
.	TRBV28	TRBJ1-2	.	CASSLFPSDRHYGYTF	TGTGCCAGCAGTTTATTCCCCTCGGACAGACACTATGGCTACACCTTC
.	TRBV5-1	TRBJ2-7	TRBD2	CASRQGDLAGVRLGHEQYF	TGCGCCAGCAGACAAGGGGACCTAGCGGGAGTTCGCCTTGGGCACGAGCAGTACTTC
.	TRBV10-3	TRBJ1-1	TRBD1	CAISESSGGAFF	TGTGCCATCAGTGAGTCGTCAGGGGGGGCTTTCTTT
.	TRBV6-5	TRBJ2-1	.	CASQGLPIYNEQFF	TGTGCCAGCCAGGGACTCCCAATCTACAATGAGCAGTTCTTC
.	TRBV30	TRBJ1-1	.	CAWSVLVGNTEAFF	TGTGCCTGGAGTGTTCTAGTAGGGAACACTGAAGCTTTCTTT
.	TRBV6-5	TRBJ1-1	TRBD1	CASRPGQTLTEAFF	TGTGCCAGCCGTCCGGGACAGACTTTAACTGAAGCTTTCTTT
.	TRBV4-1	TRBJ2-5	TRBD2	CASSQGTSPILSRTQYF	TGCGCCAGCAGCCAAGGGACTAGCCCTATTCTCAGTAGGACCCAGTACTTC
.	TRBV19	TRBJ1-2	TRBD1	CASSIGDRGRSLRGYTF	TGTGCCAGTAGTATTGGGGACAGGGGGCGAAGCCTGAGGGGCTACACCTTC
.	TRBV28	TRBJ2-1	.	CASSSISEQFF	TGTGCCAGCAGTTCGATCAGTGAGCAGTTCTTC
.	TRBV10-3	TRBJ1-1	.	CAIRTGMENTEAFF	TGTGCCATCAGGACAGGCATGGAGAACACTGAAGCTTTCTTT
.	TRBV4-1	TRBJ1-5	.	CASSQEEAQPQHF	TGCGCCAGCAGCCAAGAAGAGGCTCAGCCCCAGCATTTT
.	TRBV18	TRBJ2-1	TRBD2	CASSRGLVNEQFF	TGTGCCAGCTCACGGGGACTAGTCAATGAGCAGTTCTTC
.	TRBV20-1	TRBJ1-2	.	CSAYGLYGYTF	TGCAGTGCCTATGGGCTCTATGGCTACACCTTC
.	TRBV5-1	TRBJ2-7	.	CASSLGLTYYEQYF	TGCGCCAGCAGCTTGGGACTAACTTACTACGAGCAGTACTTC
.	TRBV25-1	TRBJ2-7	.	CASSFSGGAYEQYF	TGTGCCAGCAGTTTTAGCGGAGGGGCCTACGAGCAGTACTTC
.	TRBV27	TRBJ2-5	TRBD2	CASSSTTSGRAETQYF	TGTGCCAGCAGTTCCACTACTAGCGGGAGGGCAGAGACCCAGTACTTC
.	TRBV9	TRBJ2-3	TRBD2	CASSVGTGGLTDTQYF	TGTGCCAGCAGCGTAGGAACGGGAGGACTCACAGATACGCAGTATTTT
.	TRBV7-8	TRBJ2-3	TRBD2	CASSLIGLAATDTQYF	TGTGCCAGCAGCCTGATAGGACTAGCGGCGACAGATACGCAGTATTTT
.	TRBV5-1	TRBJ2-1	TRBD1	CASSFSGSQGEQFF	TGCGCCAGCAGCTTCTCCGGGTCACAGGGGGAGCAGTTCTTC
.	TRBV5-6	TRBJ2-3	.	CASSSDRDNTDTQYF	TGTGCCAGCAGTTCTGATCGGGACAACACAGATACGCAGTATTTT
.	TRBV6-5	TRBJ2-7	.	CASLGAVPSYEQYF	TGTGCCAGCCTGGGGGCAGTGCCTTCCTACGAGCAGTACTTC
.	TRBV27	TRBJ2-5	.	CATSTGYQETQYF	TGTGCCACCTCCACAGGGTACCAAGAGACCCAGTACTTC
once	TRBV9	TRBJ2-1	TRBD2	CASSEQAGGRSEQFF	TGTGCCAGCAGCGAACAAGCGGGAGGAAGATCTGAGCAGTTCTTC
.	TRBV27	TRBJ2-3	.	CASSLASPDTQYF	TGTGCCAGCAGTTTGGCCTCCCCAGATACGCAGTATTTT
.	TRBV18	TRBJ2-7	TRBD2	CASSPPGLASEQYF	TGTGCCAGCTCACCTCCGGGACTAGCAAGCGAGCAGTACTTC
few	TRBV19	TRBJ2-3	TRBD1	CASSSGTGNTDTQYF	TGTGCCAGTAGTTCCGGGACAGGGAACACAGATACGCAGTATTTT
.	TRBV20-1	TRBJ2-7	TRBD1	CSASDVTGGLYEQYF	TGCAGTGCTAGTGATGTGACAGGGGGGCTCTACGAGCAGTACTTC
.	TRBV5-1	TRBJ1-1	.	CASTLEAAGTEAFF	TGCGCCAGCACCTTAGAGGCAGCTGGTACTGAAGCTTTCTTT
.	TRBV6-5	TRBJ1-6	TRBD1	CASRGTGPSPLHF	TGTGCCAGCAGGGGGACAGGTCCTTCACCCCTCCACTTT
.	TRBV11-3	TRBJ2-1	TRBD1	CASSPPGQDEQFF	TGTGCCAGCAGCCCTCCTGGACAGGATGAGCAGTTCTTC
.	TRBV5-1	TRBJ2-5	TRBD1	CASSLRGQGETQYF	TGCGCCAGCAGCTTGAGGGGACAGGGAGAGACCCAGTACTTC
.	TRBV28	TRBJ1-1	TRBD1	CASSFPPTGVTEAFF	TGTGCCAGCAGTTTTCCCCCAACAGGGGTCACTGAAGCTTTCTTT
.	TRBV7-2	TRBJ1-5	TRBD1	CASSYDRGRPQHF	TGTGCCAGCAGTTACGACAGGGGAAGGCCCCAGCATTTT